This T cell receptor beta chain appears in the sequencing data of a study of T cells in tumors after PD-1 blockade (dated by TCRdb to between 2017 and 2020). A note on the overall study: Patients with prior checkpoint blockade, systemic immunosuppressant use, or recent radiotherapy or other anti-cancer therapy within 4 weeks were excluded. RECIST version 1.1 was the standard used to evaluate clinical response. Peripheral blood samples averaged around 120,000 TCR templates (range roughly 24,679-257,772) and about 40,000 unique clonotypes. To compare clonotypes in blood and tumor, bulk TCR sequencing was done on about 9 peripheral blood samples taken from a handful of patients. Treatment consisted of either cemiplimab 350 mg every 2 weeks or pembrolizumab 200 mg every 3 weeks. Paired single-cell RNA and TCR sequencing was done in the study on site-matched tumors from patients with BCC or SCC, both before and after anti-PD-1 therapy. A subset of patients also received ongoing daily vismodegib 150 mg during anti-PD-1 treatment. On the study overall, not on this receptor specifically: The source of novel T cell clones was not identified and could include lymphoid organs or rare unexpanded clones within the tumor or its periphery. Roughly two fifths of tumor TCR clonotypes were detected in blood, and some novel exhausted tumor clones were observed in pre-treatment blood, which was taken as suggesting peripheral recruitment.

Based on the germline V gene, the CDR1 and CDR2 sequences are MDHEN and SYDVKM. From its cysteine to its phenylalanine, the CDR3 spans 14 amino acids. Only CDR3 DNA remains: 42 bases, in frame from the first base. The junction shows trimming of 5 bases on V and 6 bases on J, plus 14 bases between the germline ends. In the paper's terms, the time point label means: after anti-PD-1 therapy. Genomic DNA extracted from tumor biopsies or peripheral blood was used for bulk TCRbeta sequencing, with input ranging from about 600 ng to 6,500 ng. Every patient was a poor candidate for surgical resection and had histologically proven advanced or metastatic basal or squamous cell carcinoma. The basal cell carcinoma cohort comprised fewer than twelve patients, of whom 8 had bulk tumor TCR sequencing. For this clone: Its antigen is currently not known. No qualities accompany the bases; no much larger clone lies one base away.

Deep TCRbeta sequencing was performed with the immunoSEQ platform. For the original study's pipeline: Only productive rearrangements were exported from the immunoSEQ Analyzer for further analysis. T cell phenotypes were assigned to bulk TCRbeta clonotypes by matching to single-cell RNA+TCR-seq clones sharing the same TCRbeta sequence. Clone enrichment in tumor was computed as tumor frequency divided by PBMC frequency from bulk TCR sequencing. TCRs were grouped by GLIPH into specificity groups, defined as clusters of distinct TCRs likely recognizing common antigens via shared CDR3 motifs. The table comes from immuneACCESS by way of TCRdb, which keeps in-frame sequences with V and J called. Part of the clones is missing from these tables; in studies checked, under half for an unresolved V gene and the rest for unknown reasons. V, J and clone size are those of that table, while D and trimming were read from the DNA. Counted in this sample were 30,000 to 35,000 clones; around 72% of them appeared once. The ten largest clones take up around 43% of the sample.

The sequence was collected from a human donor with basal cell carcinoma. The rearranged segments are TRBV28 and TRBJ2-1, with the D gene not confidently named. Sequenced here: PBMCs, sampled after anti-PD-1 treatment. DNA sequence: TGTGCCAGCAGTGTCCTACTAACCCGCAATGAGCAGTTCTTC. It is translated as CASSVLLTRNEQFF.